This passage covers 19 T cell receptor beta chains from one sample sequenced in a study of molecular identifiers for immune sequencing clone quantification. TCRdb ran MiXCR on the PCR reads and lists one entry per CDR3 protein. The repertoire holds over 550,000 distinct CDR3 sequences, with 25% as singletons. Sequences were obtained from naive CD8+ T cells from blood, with Jurkat cell RNA spiked in. The subset: FACS-sorted CD8+CD4-CCR7+CD45RA+ naive T cells. The receptors come from a human donor in good health. Some libraries in this study had Jurkat cell RNA spiked in.

About this clonotype itself: One end of the junction does not line up with germline, which may come from a read error. The genes are TRBV27 and TRBJ2-1; D possibly uses TRBD1 or TRBD2 (5 bases each). The CDR3 covers 14 residues. The germline CDR1 and CDR2 sequences are MNHEY and SMNVEV (reference sequence). The CDR3 sequence: CASKWGTPHNGQFF. In DNA, the CDR3 is TGTGCCAGCAAATGGGGGACCCCCCACAATGGGCAGTTCTTC.

This clonotype came up a few times. The V call is TRBV7-9, the J call TRBJ2-7; 8 bases are a match to TRBD1. This CDR3 is built from 14 residues. Trimming cost V 8 bases and J 2 bases; bases outside gene matches: 8. The V gene's germline CDR1 is SEHNR and CDR2 FQNEAQ (reference sequence). CDR3 sequence: CASGSVRGPYEQYF. As DNA, the CDR3 is TGTGCCAGCGGGTCAGTCAGGGGGCCCTACGAGCAGTACTTC.

The chain combines TRBV4-1 with TRBJ2-5, with D tentatively TRBD1 or TRBD2 (5 bases each). There are 17 residues in the CDR3. Germline values: CDR1 MGHRA, CDR2 YSYEKL. V dropped 0 bases and J dropped 5 bases, with 19 bases sitting between them. This CDR3 reads CASSQDGRRGSWETQYF. CDR3 DNA: TGCGCCAGCAGCCAAGATGGCCGCCGGGGCTCGTGGGAGACCCAGTACTTC.

This clonotype was seen repeatedly, ten times or more. V and J are TRBV9 and TRBJ2-5; 8 bases align to TRBD1. J was trimmed by 0 bases and V by 0 bases; bases with no gene match: 4. The CDR3 is 16 residues long. Germline CDR1 SGDLS, CDR2 YYNGEE. In nucleotides, the CDR3 is TGTGCCAGCAGCGTAGATTGGACAGGGTACCAAGAGACCCAGTACTTC. It is translated as CASSVDWTGYQETQYF.

This clonotype has more than one count but fewer than ten. The chain couples TRBV6-2 or TRBV6-3 to TRBJ2-2; D is ambiguous. Trimming took off 3 bases at V and 6 bases at J, with 8 bases between the two ends. CDR3 length equals 13 residues. Looked up from germline, CDR1 is MNHEY and CDR2 is SVGEGT. The CDR3 sequence is CASSYYSPGELFF. CDR3 DNA sequence: TGTGCCAGCAGTTATTACAGCCCCGGGGAGCTGTTTTTT.

In the case of this clonotype: This may be a read error: a much more frequent sequence differs by one nucleotide. The gene calls are TRBV7-9 and TRBJ2-1; D gene uncertain. V gave up 7 bases and J gave up 0 bases, with 13 bases separating them. The V gene's germline CDR1 is SEHNR and CDR2 FQNEAQ (reference sequence). The length of the CDR3 is 15 residues. CDR3 in amino acids: CASNSGPSSYNEQFF. The DNA for the CDR3 is TGTGCCAGCAACTCCGGCCCGAGCTCCTACAATGAGCAGTTCTTC.

This clonotype has only a few counts. This chain connects TRBV30 to TRBJ2-1; TRBD2 matches 7 bases. The CDR3 loop spans 14 amino acids. Unmatched junction bases numbered 7, after V lost 4 bases and J lost 4 bases. CDR1 and CDR2 from the germline V gene are GTSNPN and SVGIG (reference sequence). CDR3 coding DNA: TGTGCCTGGAATATCCTAGCGGAGTACAATGAGCAGTTCTTC. Translation: CAWNILAEYNEQFF.

This clonotype occurred many times. The chain combines TRBV5-6 with TRBJ2-3; D is ambiguous. The CDR3 sequence is 11 residues long. Germline V gene lookup returns CDR1 SGHDT and CDR2 YYEEEE. Trimming removed 5 bases from V and 4 bases from J, with 5 bases in between. The CDR3 loop is CASRHADTQYF. CDR3 DNA: TGTGCCAGCAGGCACGCAGATACGCAGTATTTT.

The J gene is TRBJ2-2, the V gene TRBV6-1; D remains ambiguous. Germline V gene sequence: CDR1 MNHNS, CDR2 SASEGT. Trimming shortened V by 3 bases and J by 7 bases, and 6 bases separated the two germline ends. The CDR3 length is 12 residues. CDR3 sequence: CASSDWGGELFF. For the CDR3, the DNA is TGTGCCAGCAGTGACTGGGGCGGGGAGCTGTTTTTT.

Regarding this clonotype: This may be a read error, as it is one base from a much larger clone. This rearrangement joins TRBV5-1 to TRBJ2-7; possible D gene TRBD2, 6 bases. The germline gives CDR1 SGHRS, CDR2 YFSETQ. The ends were cut back, 10 bases at V and 0 bases at J, with 17 bases in the middle. The CDR3 spans 14 residues. CDR3 amino acids: CARNPGLTSYEQYF. The CDR3 DNA is TGCGCCCGCAACCCGGGACTTACCTCCTACGAGCAGTACTTC.

With regard to this clonotype: It differs at one base from a far larger clone, so likely a read error. This chain uses TRBV5-6 with TRBJ2-7; possible D gene TRBD1, 6 bases. Germline V CDR1 and CDR2: SGHDT, YYEEEE. There are 12 residues in the CDR3. The CDR3 reads CASSQGSYEQCF. The CDR3 coding sequence is TGTGCCAGCAGCCAGGGGTCCTACGAGCAGTGCTTC.

Worth noting for this clonotype: A single base separates this from a much larger clone, so it may be a read error. The chain combines TRBV12-5 with TRBJ1-1; D is undetermined. Germline V lookup: CDR1 LGHNT, CDR2 FRNRAP. CDR3 length: 12 residues. In DNA form, the CDR3 reads TGTGTTAGTGCCCCATTGGTCACTGAAGCTTTCTTT. It translates to CVSAPLVTEAFF.

This clonotype was counted many times. The chain employs TRBV28 and TRBJ1-4; D perhaps matches TRBD1 (6 bases). This CDR3 is built from 15 residues. Germline V lookup: CDR1 MDHEN, CDR2 SYDVKM. Trimming removed 6 bases at V and 8 bases at J, with 19 bases between. In DNA, the CDR3 is TGTGCCAGCAGCACAGACCCGGGACAAAGGGAAAAACTGTTTTTT. Protein: CASSTDPGQREKLFF.

This clonotype was seen a few times. The rearrangement uses TRBV27 and TRBJ1-6; D uncertain. Trimming stripped 6 bases from V and 10 bases from J, with 13 bases between. CDR1 MNHEY and CDR2 SMNVEV come from the germline V gene (reference sequence). The CDR3 sequence is 13 residues long. The CDR3 bases are TGTGCCAGCAGCGGACCCCTAAGGTCACCCCTCCACTTT. Encoded protein: CASSGPLRSPLHF.

For this clonotype: One base away lies a much larger clone, so this may be a sequencing read error. The CDR3: CVSSQDPGPNQPQHF. The CDR3 nucleotides are TGTGTCAGCAGCCAAGACCCCGGCCCCAATCAGCCCCAGCATTTT. This chain connects TRBV3-1 to TRBJ1-5; no reliable D call. CDR1 and CDR2 (germline): LGHDT, YNNKEL (reference sequence). The CDR3 spans 15 residues.

The genes are TRBV7-9 and TRBJ2-1; TRBD2 agrees at 8 bases. V lost 1 base, J lost 2 bases, and 16 bases stayed unmatched. The germline CDR1 and CDR2 sequences are SEHNR and FQNEAQ (reference sequence). The CDR3 runs 20 residues. CDR3 DNA: TGTGCCAGCAGCTTAGTACCCGCCGTGTATATTAGCGGGACCTACAATGAGCAGTTCTTC. Translated: CASSLVPAVYISGTYNEQFF.

This clonotype was counted at least ten times. The chain couples TRBV9 to TRBJ1-1; 7 nucleotides align to TRBD1. The V gene end was trimmed by 4 bases and the J gene end by 4 bases; junction bases not matched to a gene: 4. The germline V gene encodes CDR1 SGDLS and CDR2 YYNGEE. The CDR3 has 13 amino acids. In nucleotides, the CDR3 is TGTGCCAGCAGCCAAGGGGGCGGCACTGAAGCTTTCTTT. Its translation is CASSQGGGTEAFF.

On this clonotype: Just one base apart from a much larger clone, this may be a read error. The chain is built from TRBV30 and TRBJ2-4, with D possibly TRBD1 on 6 matching bases. The CDR3 extends over 13 amino acids. With 2 bases removed from V and 6 bases from J, the gap between germline ends came to 11 bases. Germline loops: CDR1 GTSNPN, CDR2 SVGIG (reference sequence). The CDR3 loop is CAWSIGQLNIQYF. The DNA for the CDR3 is TGTGCCTGGAGTATAGGACAGCTAAACATTCAGTACTTC.

This clonotype was observed many times. CDR3 protein: CASSQDQDDGETQYF. CDR3 DNA: TGCGCCAGCAGCCAGGACCAGGACGACGGAGAGACCCAGTACTTC. This chain uses TRBV4-3 with TRBJ2-5; D gene uncertain. Trimming took 3 bases from V and 4 from J, leaving 15 bases between them. The CDR3 sequence is 15 residues long. Germline V gene sequence: CDR1 LGHNA, CDR2 YSLEER.